The clone carrying this T cell receptor beta chain was picked up a small number of times. Its antigen is as yet unknown. This entry belongs to a study of response to subunit inactivated influenza vaccine. Study-wide results and limits: The authors offered the suggestion that each seasonal influenza vaccination recruits few new T cells.

One entry per CDR3 protein results from TCRdb running MiXCR on the RT-PCR reads. The profile covers about 160,000 distinct CDR3 sequences, with roughly 11% appearing a single time and around an eighth taken by the ten largest. V was clipped by 5 bases and J by 0 bases, with 7 bases between them. Germline values: CDR1 MDHEN, CDR2 SYDVKM. The CDR3 is 13 residues long. The starting material was non-naive T cells sorted from PBMCs, obtained around seven weeks after vaccination. This TCR was recovered from a man in his fifties who received an inactivated influenza vaccine. V gene TRBV28 combines with J gene TRBJ2-5; D is uncertain. The CDR3 DNA follows: TGTGCCAGCAGTATCCAGTACCAAGAGACCCAGTACTTC. It codes for CASSIQYQETQYF.